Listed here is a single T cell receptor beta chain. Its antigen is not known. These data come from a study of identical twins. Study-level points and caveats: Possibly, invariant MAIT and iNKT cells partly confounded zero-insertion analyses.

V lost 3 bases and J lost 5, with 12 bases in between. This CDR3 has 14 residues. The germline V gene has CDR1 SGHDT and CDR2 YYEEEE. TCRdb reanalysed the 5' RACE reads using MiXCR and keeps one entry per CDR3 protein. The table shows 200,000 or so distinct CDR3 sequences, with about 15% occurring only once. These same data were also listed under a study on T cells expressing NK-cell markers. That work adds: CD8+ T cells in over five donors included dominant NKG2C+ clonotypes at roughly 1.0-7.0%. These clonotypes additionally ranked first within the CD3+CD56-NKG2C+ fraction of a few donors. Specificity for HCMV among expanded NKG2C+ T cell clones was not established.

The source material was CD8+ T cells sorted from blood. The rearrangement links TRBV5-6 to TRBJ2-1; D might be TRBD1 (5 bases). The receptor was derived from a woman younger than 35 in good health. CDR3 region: CASSSGLENNEQFF. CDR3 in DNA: TGTGCCAGCAGCTCAGGGCTAGAAAACAATGAGCAGTTCTTC.